A single sample is the source of the 2 T cell receptor beta chains below, sequenced in a study of T cells of healthy individuals. Using its own MiXCR run on the 5' RACE reads, TCRdb lists one record per CDR3 protein. The sample includes 65,000 to 95,000 distinct CDR3 sequences, roughly 5% of them seen just once. Source of these receptors: a female donor in good health.

This clonotype has ten or more counts. The chain couples TRBV5-6 to TRBJ1-4; D ambiguous. Germline loops: CDR1 SGHDT, CDR2 YYEEEE. The V end was cut by 2 bases, the J end by 6 bases, with 5 bases between. The CDR3 runs to 12 residues. The CDR3 nucleotides read TGTGCCAGCAGCTTCGGGGATGAAAAACTGTTTTTT. Protein: CASSFGDEKLFF.

This clonotype occurred many times. This sequence joins TRBV6-2 or TRBV6-3 and TRBJ2-6, with 9 positions matching TRBD1. CDR3 length: 17 amino acids. CDR1 and CDR2 from the germline V gene are MNHEY and SVGEGT. V was pared by 2 bases and J by 0 bases, with 2 bases of the junction left unmatched. The CDR3 DNA reads TGTGCCAGCAGTTACGGGACAGGGAGCTCTGGGGCCAACGTCCTGACTTTC. Amino acids: CASSYGTGSSGANVLTF.